These T cell receptor beta chains were read from a single sample in a study of CD8 T cells in ankylosing spondylitis. Via MiXCR, TCRdb re-called the 5' RACE reads, giving one row per CDR3 protein. The table includes under 250,000 distinct CDR3 sequences, roughly 32% detected once. Sequenced: blood, either unsorted or a sorted T cell fraction (not recorded which). The receptors come from a male donor with ankylosing spondylitis or in good health (not recorded which). CDR3s include the opening cysteine and the closing phenylalanine or tryptophan. D genes are given only for firm matches. The size entry is marked missing in some rows and otherwise reads once, few, many or a size class.

d_call	j_call	v_call	clone_size	cdr3_aa	cdr3_nt
TRBD2	TRBJ2-5	TRBV7-8	-	CASSSSAGGWGETQYF	TGTGCCAGCAGCTCGTCAGCGGGGGGATGGGGGGAGACCCAGTACTTC
-	TRBJ1-1	TRBV6-5	few	CASTGALGRAFF	TGTGCCAGCACTGGCGCCCTGGGTAGAGCTTTCTTT
TRBD2	TRBJ2-5	TRBV6-1	-	CASSAGTSGGRFQYF	TGTGCCAGCAGTGCCGGGACTAGCGGGGGCCGGTTTCAGTACTTC
-	TRBJ1-1	TRBV10-3	few	CAIRREDTEAFF	TGTGCCATTCGCAGGGAGGACACTGAAGCTTTCTTT
-	TRBJ2-1	TRBV27	few	CASSKFGPYNEQFF	TGTGCCAGCAGTAAGTTTGGCCCCTACAATGAGCAGTTCTTC
-	TRBJ2-7	TRBV15	-	CATSTDRRPSYEQYF	TGTGCCACCAGCACCGATCGACGGCCCTCCTACGAGCAGTACTTC
-	TRBJ1-6	TRBV5-4	few	CASRGDSGYGNSPLHF	TGTGCCAGCAGGGGAGACAGCGGATATGGTAATTCACCCCTCCACTTT
TRBD1	TRBJ2-1	TRBV5-1	many	CASSRKLRGPTSDNEQFF	TGCGCCAGCAGTCGTAAACTCAGGGGGCCGACCTCAGACAATGAGCAGTTCTTC
-	TRBJ1-5	TRBV6-4	-	CASSDSSDRRNQPQHF	TGTGCCAGCAGTGACTCTTCCGACAGGAGAAATCAGCCCCAGCATTTT
-	TRBJ2-5	TRBV29-1	-	CSVEDYSGQETQYF	TGCAGCGTGGAGGACTACTCGGGTCAAGAGACCCAGTACTTC
-	TRBJ1-5	TRBV20-1	few	CSARGSSNQPQHF	TGCAGTGCTAGGGGATCCAGCAATCAGCCCCAGCATTTT
-	TRBJ2-1	TRBV12-3/TRBV12-4	-	CASSFLQGTYNEQFF	TGTGCCAGCAGTTTTTTACAGGGCACATACAATGAGCAGTTCTTC
TRBD1	TRBJ2-7	TRBV5-1	-	CASSRQGAGYEQYF	TGCGCCAGCAGCCGACAGGGGGCTGGGTACGAGCAGTACTTC
-	TRBJ2-7	TRBV25-1	few	CASSEYGETDFYEQYF	TGTGCCAGCAGTGAATACGGGGAGACAGACTTCTACGAGCAGTACTTC
TRBD2	TRBJ2-3	TRBV12-3/TRBV12-4	-	CASSPTTSGGAHTQYF	TGTGCCAGCAGTCCGACGACTAGCGGGGGGGCTCATACGCAGTATTTT
-	TRBJ2-1	TRBV12-3/TRBV12-4	-	CASSPLTRYNEQFF	TGTGCCAGCAGTCCTCTGACTCGCTACAATGAGCAGTTCTTC
TRBD1	TRBJ1-1	TRBV5-1	-	CASSFGTGGGRTEAFF	TGCGCCAGCAGCTTCGGGACAGGGGGAGGTCGGACTGAAGCTTTCTTT
TRBD2	TRBJ2-5	TRBV25-1	few	CASSNARLAEETQYF	TGTGCCAGCAGCAACGCGAGACTAGCAGAAGAGACCCAGTACTTC
TRBD2	TRBJ2-1	TRBV7-6	-	CASNPSGGNHNEQFF	TGTGCCAGCAACCCCTCCGGGGGGAACCACAATGAGCAGTTCTTC